The sequence of this TCR beta chain was determined in a study of T cell responses to AZD1222 COVID-19 vaccine. Germline CDR1 and CDR2: SGHVS and FQNEAQ. V dropped 1 base and J dropped 2 bases, with 12 bases sitting between them. The CDR3 has 16 residues. Produced via immunoSEQ multiplex PCR; TCRdb's table is partial and in-frame only. The profile covers approximately 160,000 clones, with around 94% appearing a single time and roughly 1% taken by the ten largest. The study, taken as a whole, reports: Donors were largely white British and mainly female; clonal diversity was possibly underestimated. Nearly half of spike-specific TCRs reportedly go after variant regions that carry no mutations.

In its sample, this clone was seen once. Its specificity is unknown. This sequence joins TRBV7-8 and TRBJ2-1; D may correspond to TRBD1 or TRBD2 (5 bases each). The clonotype comes from an adult in good health. Sequencing used peripheral blood, obtained on day 0 of AZD1222 vaccination. The CDR3 is CASSLVFTGPYNEQFF. CDR3 in DNA: TGTGCCAGCAGCTTAGTCTTTACGGGGCCCTACAATGAGCAGTTCTTC.